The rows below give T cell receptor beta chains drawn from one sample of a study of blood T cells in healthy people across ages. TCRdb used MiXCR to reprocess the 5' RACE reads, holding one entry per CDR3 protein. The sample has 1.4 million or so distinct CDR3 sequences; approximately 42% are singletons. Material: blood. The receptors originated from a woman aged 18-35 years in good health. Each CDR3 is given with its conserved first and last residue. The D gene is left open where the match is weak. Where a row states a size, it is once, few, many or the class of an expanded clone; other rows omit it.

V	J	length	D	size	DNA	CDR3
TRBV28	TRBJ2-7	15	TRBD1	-	TGTGCCAGCAGTTTAGTGGGACAGGTTTTGGGTGAGCAGTACTTC	CASSLVGQVLGEQYF
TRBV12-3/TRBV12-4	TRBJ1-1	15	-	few	TGTGCCAGCAGTTTCCTTTCGAAGGGTAGGGGTGAAGCTTTCTTT	CASSFLSKGRGEAFF
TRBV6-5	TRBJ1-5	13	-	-	TGTGCCAGCAGTTACTCAGAGGGTCAGCCCCAGCATTTT	CASSYSEGQPQHF
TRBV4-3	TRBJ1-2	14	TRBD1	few	TGCGCCAGCAGCCAGATGGACAGGGGCTATGGCTACACCTTC	CASSQMDRGYGYTF
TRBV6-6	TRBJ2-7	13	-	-	TGTGCCAGCAGGGGGGGGGGGCCTTACGAGCAGTACTTC	CASRGGGPYEQYF
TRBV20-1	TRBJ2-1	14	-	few	TGCAGTGCTACTGCTAGCTCGTCGGACAATGAGCAGTTCTTC	CSATASSSDNEQFF
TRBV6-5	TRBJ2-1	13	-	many	TGTGCCAGCAGTTACTGGCTAAACAATGAGCAGTTCTTC	CASSYWLNNEQFF
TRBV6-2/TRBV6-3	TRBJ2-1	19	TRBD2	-	TGTGCCAGCAGTTACCCGCTTATAGCGGGGGGTAGCTCCTACAATGAGCAGTTCTTC	CASSYPLIAGGSSYNEQFF
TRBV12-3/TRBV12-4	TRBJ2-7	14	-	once	TGTGCCAGCTGCCCGAGTATAATCTCCTACGAGCAGTACTTC	CASCPSIISYEQYF
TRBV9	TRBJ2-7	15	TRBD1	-	TGTGCCAGCAGCCCCTCCGGGGACAGCTCCTACGAGCAGTACTTC	CASSPSGDSSYEQYF
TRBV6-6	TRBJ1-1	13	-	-	TGTGCCAGCTTGGGGGAAGGTCGGTCTGAAGCTTTCTTT	CASLGEGRSEAFF
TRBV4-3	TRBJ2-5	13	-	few	TGCGCCAGCAGCCAATACAGGGAAGAGACCCAGTACTTC	CASSQYREETQYF
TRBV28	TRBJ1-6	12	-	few	TGTGCCAGCACCTGGGATAATTCACCCCTCCACTTT	CASTWDNSPLHF
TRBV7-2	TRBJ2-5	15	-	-	TGTGCCAGCAGCCTCGAGGGGGGGCCCTACAATGAGCAGTACTTC	CASSLEGGPYNEQYF
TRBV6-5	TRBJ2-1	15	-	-	TGTGCCAGCAGTTCACCGGGTGGAGGGAAGGAGACCCAGTTCTTC	CASSSPGGGKETQFF
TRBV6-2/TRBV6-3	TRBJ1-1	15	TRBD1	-	TGTGCCAGCAGTGTCACCGGGACAGGGAATCCTGAAGCTTTCTTT	CASSVTGTGNPEAFF
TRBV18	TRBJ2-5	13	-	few	TGTGCCAGCTCACAGGGACGGGGAGAGACCCAGTACTTC	CASSQGRGETQYF
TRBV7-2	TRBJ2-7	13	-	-	TGTGCCAGCAGTCCAGGGGTAAAGTACGAGCAGTACTTC	CASSPGVKYEQYF
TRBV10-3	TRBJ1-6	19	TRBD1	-	TGTGCCATCAGTGAGTCCGGCAGGGGGCCGGAGACCTCTAATTCACCCCTCCACTTT	CAISESGRGPETSNSPLHF
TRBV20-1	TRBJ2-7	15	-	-	TGCAGTGCTAGGGATCCCACGGGAACCGGCGACGAGCAGTACTTC	CSARDPTGTGDEQYF
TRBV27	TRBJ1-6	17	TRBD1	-	TGTGCCAGCAGTCCCCTCTTTCAGACAGGGGGTGGTTCACCCCTCCACTTT	CASSPLFQTGGGSPLHF
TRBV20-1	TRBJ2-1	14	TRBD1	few	TGCAGTGCTAGAGCCGGGACAGGGGTGGGTGAGCAGTTCTTC	CSARAGTGVGEQFF
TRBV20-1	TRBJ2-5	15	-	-	TGCAGTGCTAGAGACCAGGCCAGATCACAAGAGACCCAGTACTTC	CSARDQARSQETQYF
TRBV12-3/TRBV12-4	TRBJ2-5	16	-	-	TGTGCCAGCAGTTCTATAGGGACGGGACGTTACAATGAGCAGTACTTC	CASSSIGTGRYNEQYF
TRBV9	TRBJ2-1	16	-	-	TGTGCCGGCGGCTCTCAGATAGGGCCCTCCTACAATGAGCAGTTCTTC	CAGGSQIGPSYNEQFF
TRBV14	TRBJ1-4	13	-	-	TGTGCCAGCAGCCAAGAGTTCGGGGAAAAACTGTTTTTT	CASSQEFGEKLFF
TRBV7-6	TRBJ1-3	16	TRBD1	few	TGTGCCAGCAGCTTAGCGACAGGGCCCTCTGGAAACACCATATATTTT	CASSLATGPSGNTIYF
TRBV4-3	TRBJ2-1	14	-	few	TGCGCCAGCAGCCAAGGAAAACAGCAAAATGAGCAGTTCTTC	CASSQGKQQNEQFF
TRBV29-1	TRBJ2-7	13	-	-	TGCAGCGTTGGGTTGAGCTCCTACAATGAGCAGTACTTC	CSVGLSSYNEQYF
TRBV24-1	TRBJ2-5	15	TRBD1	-	TGTGCCACCAGTGAGCCTGACAGGGTCTCCAATGAGCAGTACTTC	CATSEPDRVSNEQYF
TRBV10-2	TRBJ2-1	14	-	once	TGCGCCAGCACCCCGGGACGGGACTACAATGAGCAGTTCTTC	CASTPGRDYNEQFF
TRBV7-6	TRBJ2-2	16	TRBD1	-	TGTGCCGGCAGCTACCGGACAGGGGTCCCCACCGGGGAGCTGTTTTTT	CAGSYRTGVPTGELFF
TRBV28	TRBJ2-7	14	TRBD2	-	TGTGCCAGCAGTTGGCTAGCGGGAGCCAACGAGCAGTACTTC	CASSWLAGANEQYF
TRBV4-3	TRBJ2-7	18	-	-	TGCGCCAGCAGCCAAGATACCGCGTCAGAGCCCCTCTCCTACGAGCAGTACTTC	CASSQDTASEPLSYEQYF
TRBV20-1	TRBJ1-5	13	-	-	TGCAGTGCTTTGGCAGGTTGGGATCAGCCCCAGCATTTT	CSALAGWDQPQHF
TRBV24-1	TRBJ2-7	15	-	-	TGTGCCACCAGTGACCGGGACGGCAGCTCCTACGAGCAGTACTTC	CATSDRDGSSYEQYF
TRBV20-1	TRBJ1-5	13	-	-	TGCAGTGCTAGGGCTGGGACCAATCAGCCCCAGCATTTT	CSARAGTNQPQHF
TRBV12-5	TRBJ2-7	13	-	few	TGTGCTAGTGGTTTCGCATTTTCCTACGAGCAGTACTTC	CASGFAFSYEQYF
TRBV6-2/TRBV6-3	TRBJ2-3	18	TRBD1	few	TGTGCCAGCAGTTACACCCTAGGGACAGAAACTAGCACAGATACGCAGTATTTT	CASSYTLGTETSTDTQYF
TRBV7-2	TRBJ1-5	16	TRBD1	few	TGTGCCAGCAGCATCACAAGAGGACAGGGGAATCAGCCCCAGCATTTT	CASSITRGQGNQPQHF
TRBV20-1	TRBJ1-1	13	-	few	TGCAGTGCTCAACGGGCCTTGAACACTGAAGCTTTCTTT	CSAQRALNTEAFF
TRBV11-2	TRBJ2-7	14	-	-	TGTGCCAGCAGCTGGACGGACAGCTCCTACGAGCAGTACTTC	CASSWTDSSYEQYF
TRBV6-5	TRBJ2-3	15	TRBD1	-	TGTGCCAGCAGTCAGTTAGGGGGCCAAGGAGATACGCAGTATTTT	CASSQLGGQGDTQYF
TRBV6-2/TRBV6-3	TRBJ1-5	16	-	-	TGTGCCAGCACCTCCCGGGGTACGGTTAGCAATCAGCCCCAGCATTTT	CASTSRGTVSNQPQHF
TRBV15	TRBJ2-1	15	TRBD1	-	TGTGCCACCAGCAGAACTAGGACAGGGGTCGATGAGCAGTTCTTC	CATSRTRTGVDEQFF
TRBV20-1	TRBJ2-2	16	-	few	TGCAGTGCTAGAGATCGTATGGGGCTCAACACCGGGGAGCTGTTTTTT	CSARDRMGLNTGELFF
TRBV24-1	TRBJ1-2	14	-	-	TGTGCCACCAGTGATCCGGACAGTTTCTATGGCTACACCTTC	CATSDPDSFYGYTF
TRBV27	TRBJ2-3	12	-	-	TGTGCCAGCAGTCCTCGAAGGGGTACGCAGTATTTT	CASSPRRGTQYF
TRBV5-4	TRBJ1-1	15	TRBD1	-	TGTGCCAGCAGCAATTCATGGACAGGGAGGACTGAAGCTTTCTTT	CASSNSWTGRTEAFF
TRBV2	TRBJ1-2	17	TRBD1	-	TGTGCCAGCAGTGTTGGGACAGGGACCACAGCTAACTATGGCTACACCTTC	CASSVGTGTTANYGYTF
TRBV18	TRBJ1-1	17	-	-	TGTGCCAGCTCACCACAGTACGGGTTAGGTGCGAACACTGAAGCTTTCTTT	CASSPQYGLGANTEAFF
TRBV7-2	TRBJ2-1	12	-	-	TGTGCCAGCAGCCTACCCTCAAACCAGCAGTTCTTC	CASSLPSNQQFF
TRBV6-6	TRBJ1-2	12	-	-	TGTGCCAGCAGTTACTCGAGTACAGGCTACACCTTC	CASSYSSTGYTF
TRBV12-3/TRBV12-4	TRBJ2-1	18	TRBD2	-	TGTGCCAGCAGTTTCCGGACTAGCGGGAGGCTGGGGTACAATGAGCAGTTCTTC	CASSFRTSGRLGYNEQFF
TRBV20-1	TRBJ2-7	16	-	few	TGCAGTGCTACCTCCAGTGGAACTCCAAATTCCTACGAGCAGTACTTC	CSATSSGTPNSYEQYF
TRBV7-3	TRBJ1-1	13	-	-	TGTGCCAGCAGCGTATCAGGGATCACTGAAGCTTTCTTT	CASSVSGITEAFF
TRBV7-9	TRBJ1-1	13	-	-	TGTGCCAGCAGCTTAGAGGTCGGGGTTGAAGCTTTCTTT	CASSLEVGVEAFF